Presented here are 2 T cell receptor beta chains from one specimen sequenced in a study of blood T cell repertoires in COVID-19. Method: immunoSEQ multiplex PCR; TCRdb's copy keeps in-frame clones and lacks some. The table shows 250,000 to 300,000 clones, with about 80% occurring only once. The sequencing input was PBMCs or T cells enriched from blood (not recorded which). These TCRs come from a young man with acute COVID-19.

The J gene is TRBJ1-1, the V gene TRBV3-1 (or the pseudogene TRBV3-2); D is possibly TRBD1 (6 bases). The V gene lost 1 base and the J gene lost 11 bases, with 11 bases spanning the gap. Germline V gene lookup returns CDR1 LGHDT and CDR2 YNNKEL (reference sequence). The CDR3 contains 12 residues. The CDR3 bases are TGTGCCAGCAGCCAAGGGGGGCTGCGGGCTTTCTTT. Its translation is CASSQGGLRAFF.

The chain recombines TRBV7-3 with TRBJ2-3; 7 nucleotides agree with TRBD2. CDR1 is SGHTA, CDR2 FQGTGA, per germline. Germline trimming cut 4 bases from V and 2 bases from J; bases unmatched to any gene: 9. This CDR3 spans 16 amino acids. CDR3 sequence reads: CASSWGSGPNTDTQYF. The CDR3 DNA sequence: TGTGCCAGCAGCTGGGGTAGCGGGCCTAACACAGATACGCAGTATTTT.